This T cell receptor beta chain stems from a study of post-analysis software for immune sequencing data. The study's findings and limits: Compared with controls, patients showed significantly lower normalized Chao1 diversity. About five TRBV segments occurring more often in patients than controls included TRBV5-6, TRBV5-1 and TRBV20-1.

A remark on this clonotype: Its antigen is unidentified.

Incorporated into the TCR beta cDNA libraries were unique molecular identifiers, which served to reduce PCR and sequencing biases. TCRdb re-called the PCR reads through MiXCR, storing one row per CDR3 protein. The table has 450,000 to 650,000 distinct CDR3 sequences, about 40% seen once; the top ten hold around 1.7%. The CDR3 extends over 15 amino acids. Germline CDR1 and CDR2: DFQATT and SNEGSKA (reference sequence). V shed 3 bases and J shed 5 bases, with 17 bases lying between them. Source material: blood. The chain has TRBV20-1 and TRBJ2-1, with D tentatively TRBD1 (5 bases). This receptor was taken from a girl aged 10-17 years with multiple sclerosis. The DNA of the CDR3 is TGCAGTGCTAGCCTCATGGGGCGGAACGACAATGAGCAGTTCTTC. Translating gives CSASLMGRNDNEQFF.